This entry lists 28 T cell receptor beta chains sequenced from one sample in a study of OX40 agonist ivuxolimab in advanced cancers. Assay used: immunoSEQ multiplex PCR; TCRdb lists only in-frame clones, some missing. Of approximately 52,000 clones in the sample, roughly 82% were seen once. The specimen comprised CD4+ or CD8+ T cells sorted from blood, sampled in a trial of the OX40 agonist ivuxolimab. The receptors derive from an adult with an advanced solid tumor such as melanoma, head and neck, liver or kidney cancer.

Here the CDR3 DNA reads TGTGCCAGCAGCCGGACAGGGTACGAGCAGTACTTC. It is translated as CASSRTGYEQYF. V is TRBV7-2 and J is TRBJ2-7; 8 bases are a match to TRBD1. The CDR3 covers 12 residues. Germline V lookup: CDR1 SGHTA, CDR2 FQGNSA. The trim removed 5 bases at V and 4 bases at J, leaving 1 base unmatched. The full variable domain, its missing parts supplied by reference TRBV7-2 and TRBJ2-7, is GAGVSQSPSNKVTEKGKDVELRCDPISGHTALYWYRQSLGQGLEFLIYFQGNSAPDKSGLPSDRFSAERTGGSVSTLTIQRTQQEDSAVYLCASSRTGYEQYFGPGTRLTVT.

The CDR3: CASRHRGLGYGYTF. CDR3 in DNA: TGTGCCAGCAGGCACAGGGGGCTAGGCTATGGCTACACCTTC. The chain recombines TRBV28 with TRBJ1-2, with 9 bases that match TRBD1. Germline V lookup: CDR1 MDHEN, CDR2 SYDVKM. The CDR3 contains 14 residues. With V trimmed by 6 bases and J by 4 bases, 6 bases remained unmatched.

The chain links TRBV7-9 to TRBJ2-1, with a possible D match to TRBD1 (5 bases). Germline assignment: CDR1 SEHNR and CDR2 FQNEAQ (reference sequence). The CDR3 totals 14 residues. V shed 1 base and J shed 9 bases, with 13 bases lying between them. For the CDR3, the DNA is TGTGCCAGCAGCTTAGAATTAAGGGGTAGTGAGCAGTTCTTC. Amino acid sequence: CASSLELRGSEQFF.

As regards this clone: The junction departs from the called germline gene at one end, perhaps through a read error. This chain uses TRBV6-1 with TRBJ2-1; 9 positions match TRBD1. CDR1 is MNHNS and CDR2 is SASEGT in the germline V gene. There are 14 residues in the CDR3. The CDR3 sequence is CASTEQGASNEQFF. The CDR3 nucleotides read TGTGCCAGCACTGAACAGGGGGCTTCCAATGAGCAGTTCTTC.

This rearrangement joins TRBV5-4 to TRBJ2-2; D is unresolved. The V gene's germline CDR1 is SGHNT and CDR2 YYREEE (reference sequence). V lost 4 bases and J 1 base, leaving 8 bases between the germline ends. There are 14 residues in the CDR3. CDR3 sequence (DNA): TGTGCCAGCAGCAGGGCCGAGAACACCGGGGAGCTGTTTTTT. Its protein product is CASSRAENTGELFF.

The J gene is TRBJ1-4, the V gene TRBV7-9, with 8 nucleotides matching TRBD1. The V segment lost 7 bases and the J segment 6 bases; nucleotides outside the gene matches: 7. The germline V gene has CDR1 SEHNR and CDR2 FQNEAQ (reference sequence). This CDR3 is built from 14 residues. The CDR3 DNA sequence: TGTGCCAGCAACACGCAGGGGGCGCATGAAAAACTGTTTTTT. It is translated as CASNTQGAHEKLFF.

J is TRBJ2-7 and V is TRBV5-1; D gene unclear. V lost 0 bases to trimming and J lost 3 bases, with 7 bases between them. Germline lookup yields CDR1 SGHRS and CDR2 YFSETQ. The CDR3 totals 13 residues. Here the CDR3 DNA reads TGCGCCAGCAGCTTGGAAGGGTACTACGAGCAGTACTTC. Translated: CASSLEGYYEQYF.

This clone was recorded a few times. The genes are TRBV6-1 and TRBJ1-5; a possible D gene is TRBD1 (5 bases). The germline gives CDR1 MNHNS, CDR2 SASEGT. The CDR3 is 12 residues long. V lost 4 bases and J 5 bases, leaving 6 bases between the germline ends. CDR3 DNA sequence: TGTGCCAGCAGTGGAGGGGATCAGCCCCAGCATTTT. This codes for CASSGGDQPQHF.

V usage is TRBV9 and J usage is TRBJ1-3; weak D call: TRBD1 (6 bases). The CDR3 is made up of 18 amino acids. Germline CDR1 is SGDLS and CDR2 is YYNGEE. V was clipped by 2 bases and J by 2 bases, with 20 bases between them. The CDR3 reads CASSVGHTRVVAGNTIYF. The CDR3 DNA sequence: TGTGCCAGCAGCGTGGGACATACGCGGGTAGTAGCTGGAAACACCATATATTTT.

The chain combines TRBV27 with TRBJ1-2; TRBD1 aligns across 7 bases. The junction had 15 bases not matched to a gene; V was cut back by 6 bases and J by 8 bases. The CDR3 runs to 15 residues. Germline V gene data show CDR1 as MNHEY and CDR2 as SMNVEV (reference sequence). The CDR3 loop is CASSTWTGTQGGYTF. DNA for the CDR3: TGTGCCAGCAGCACATGGACAGGCACCCAGGGGGGCTACACCTTC.

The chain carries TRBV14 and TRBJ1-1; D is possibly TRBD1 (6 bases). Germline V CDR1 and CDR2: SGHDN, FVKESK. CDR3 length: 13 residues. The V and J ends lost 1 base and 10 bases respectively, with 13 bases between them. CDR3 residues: CASSQVRGARAFF. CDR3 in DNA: TGTGCCAGCAGCCAAGTGCGGGGGGCGCGAGCTTTCTTT.

The CDR3 nucleotides read TGTGCCAGCAGTTACCCGGGACGTAACTATGGCTACACCTTC. Protein sequence: CASSYPGRNYGYTF. The chain uses TRBV6-5 and TRBJ1-2; D may be TRBD1 (5 bases). Germline CDR1 is MNHEY and CDR2 is SVGAGI. Trimming took off 2 bases at V and 1 base at J, with 8 bases between the two ends. CDR3 length: 14 amino acids.

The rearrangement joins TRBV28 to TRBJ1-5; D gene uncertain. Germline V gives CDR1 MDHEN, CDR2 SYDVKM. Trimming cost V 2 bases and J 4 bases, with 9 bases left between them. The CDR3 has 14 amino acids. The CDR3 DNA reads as TGTGCCAGCAGTTTAACCGGGGATAATCAGCCCCAGCATTTT. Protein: CASSLTGDNQPQHF.

Written as DNA, the CDR3 is TGCGCCAGCAGCTTACGGACAGACTCTGAAGCTTTCTTT. Amino acids: CASSLRTDSEAFF. This chain connects TRBV5-1 to TRBJ1-1; D is possibly TRBD1 (6 bases). This CDR3 contains 13 residues. V lost 2 bases and J 6 bases, leaving 11 bases between the germline ends. Per the germline V gene, CDR1 is SGHRS and CDR2 is YFSETQ.

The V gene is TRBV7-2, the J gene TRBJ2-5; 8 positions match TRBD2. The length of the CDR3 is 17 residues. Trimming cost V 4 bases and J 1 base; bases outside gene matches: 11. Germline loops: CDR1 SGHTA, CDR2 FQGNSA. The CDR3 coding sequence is TGTGCCAGCAGCTCTGGGAGGGGCGGGGGGACCCAAGAGACCCAGTACTTC. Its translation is CASSSGRGGGTQETQYF.

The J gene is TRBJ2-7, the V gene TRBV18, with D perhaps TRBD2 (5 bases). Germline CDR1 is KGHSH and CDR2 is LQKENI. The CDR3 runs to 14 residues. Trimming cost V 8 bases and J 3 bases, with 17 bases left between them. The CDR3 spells CASRGRKEDYEQYF. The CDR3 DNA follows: TGTGCCAGCCGAGGGAGAAAAGAAGACTACGAGCAGTACTTC.

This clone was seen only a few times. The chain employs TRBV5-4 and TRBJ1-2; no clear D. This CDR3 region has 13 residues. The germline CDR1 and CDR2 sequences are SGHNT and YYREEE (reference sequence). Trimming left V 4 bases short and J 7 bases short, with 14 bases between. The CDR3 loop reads CASSPAAGRGYTF. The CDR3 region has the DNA TGTGCCAGCAGCCCGGCGGCAGGACGTGGCTACACCTTC.

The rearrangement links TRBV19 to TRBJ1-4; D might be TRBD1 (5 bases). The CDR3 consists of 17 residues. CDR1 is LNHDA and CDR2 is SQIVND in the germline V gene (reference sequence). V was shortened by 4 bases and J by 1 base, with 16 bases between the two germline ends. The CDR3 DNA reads TGTGCCAGTAGTACCCCGGGGGATCAGTTAACTAATGAAAAACTGTTTTTT. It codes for CASSTPGDQLTNEKLFF.

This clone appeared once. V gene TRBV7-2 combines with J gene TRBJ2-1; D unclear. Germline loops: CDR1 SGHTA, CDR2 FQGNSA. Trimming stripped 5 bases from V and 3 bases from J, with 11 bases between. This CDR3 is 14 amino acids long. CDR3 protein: CASSPASGYNEQFF. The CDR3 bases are TGTGCCAGCAGCCCAGCTTCGGGCTACAATGAGCAGTTCTTC.

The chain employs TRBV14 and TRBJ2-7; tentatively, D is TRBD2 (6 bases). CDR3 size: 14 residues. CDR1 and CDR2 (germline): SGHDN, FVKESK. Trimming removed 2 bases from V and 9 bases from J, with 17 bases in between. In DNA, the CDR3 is TGTGCCAGCAGCCAAACCGGGAGTTATAGGGTGCAGTACTTC. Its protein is CASSQTGSYRVQYF.

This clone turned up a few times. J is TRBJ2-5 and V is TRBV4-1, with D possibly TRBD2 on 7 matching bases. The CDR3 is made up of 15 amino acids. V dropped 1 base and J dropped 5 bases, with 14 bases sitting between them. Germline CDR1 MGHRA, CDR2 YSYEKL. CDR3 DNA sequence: TGCGCCAGCAGCCAAGGGGGGGGGCGGGAGGAGACCCAGTACTTC. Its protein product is CASSQGGGREETQYF.

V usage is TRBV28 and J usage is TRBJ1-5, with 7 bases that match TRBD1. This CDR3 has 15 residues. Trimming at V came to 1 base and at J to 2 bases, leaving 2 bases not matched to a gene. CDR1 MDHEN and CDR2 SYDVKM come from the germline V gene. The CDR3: CASSLFQGGNQPQHF. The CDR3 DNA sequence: TGTGCCAGCAGTTTATTCCAGGGGGGCAATCAGCCCCAGCATTTT.

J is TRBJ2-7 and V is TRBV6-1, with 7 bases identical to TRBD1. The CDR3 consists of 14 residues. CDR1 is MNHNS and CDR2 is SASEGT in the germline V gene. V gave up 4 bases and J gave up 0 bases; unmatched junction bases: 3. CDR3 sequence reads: CASSATGSSYEQYF. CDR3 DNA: TGTGCCAGCAGTGCGACAGGGAGCTCCTACGAGCAGTACTTC.

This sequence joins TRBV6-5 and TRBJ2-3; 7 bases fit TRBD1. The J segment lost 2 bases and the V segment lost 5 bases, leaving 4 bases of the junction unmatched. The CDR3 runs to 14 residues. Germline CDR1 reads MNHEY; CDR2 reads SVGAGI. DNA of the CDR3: TGTGCCAGCAGTCAGACAGGGCACACAGATACGCAGTATTTT. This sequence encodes CASSQTGHTDTQYF.

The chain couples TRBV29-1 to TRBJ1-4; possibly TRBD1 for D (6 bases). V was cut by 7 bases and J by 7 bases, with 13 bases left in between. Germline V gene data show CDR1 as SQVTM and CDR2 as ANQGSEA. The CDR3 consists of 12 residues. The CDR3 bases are TGCAGCGGCAGGGGAAGTACTGAAAAACTGTTTTTT. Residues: CSGRGSTEKLFF.

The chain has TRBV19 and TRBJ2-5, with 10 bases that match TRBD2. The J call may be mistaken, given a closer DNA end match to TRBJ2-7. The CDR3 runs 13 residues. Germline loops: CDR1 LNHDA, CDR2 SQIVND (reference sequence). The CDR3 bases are TGTGGCGACATAGCGGGGGGACCTTACGAGCAGTACTTC. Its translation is CGDIAGGPYEQYF.

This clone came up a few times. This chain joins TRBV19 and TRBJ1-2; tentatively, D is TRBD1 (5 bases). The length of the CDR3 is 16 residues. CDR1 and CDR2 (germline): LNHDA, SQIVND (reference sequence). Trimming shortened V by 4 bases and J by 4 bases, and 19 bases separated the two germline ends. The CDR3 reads CASSRIEGPTSYGYTF. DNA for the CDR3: TGTGCCAGTAGTAGGATTGAGGGACCAACGTCCTATGGCTACACCTTC.

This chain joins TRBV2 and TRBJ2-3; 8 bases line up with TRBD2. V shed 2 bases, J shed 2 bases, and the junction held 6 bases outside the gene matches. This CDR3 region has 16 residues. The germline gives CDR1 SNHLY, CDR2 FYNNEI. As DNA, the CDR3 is TGTGCCAGCAGTGAATTCGCTAGCGGGTCCACAGATACGCAGTATTTT. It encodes CASSEFASGSTDTQYF.